These 10 T cell receptor beta chains came from one sample sequenced in a study of cytomegalovirus exposure and HLA in healthy donors (dated by TCRdb to between 2016 and 2019). Libraries were prepared through the immunoSEQ multiplex PCR assay. A mixture of 60 forward primers for TCR Vbeta segments and 13 reverse primers for TCR Jbeta segments was used in the multiplex PCR. As stored in TCRdb, this immuneACCESS dataset retains in-frame rearrangements with V and J assigned. A fraction of the clones does not appear; measured against another copy, unresolved V genes explain less than half of the discrepancy, and the remainder lacks a known reason. This sample holds fewer than 200,000 clones; 80% to 85% were observed only once. The top ten hold approximately 2.4% of the sample. The sequenced sample was PBMCs. These receptors all come from a male donor in good health and CMV-seronegative.

The chain links TRBV5-4 to TRBJ2-1; 12 nucleotides line up with TRBD2. V lost 4 bases, J lost 4 bases, and 3 bases stayed unmatched. The CDR3 is made up of 15 amino acids. Germline V gives CDR1 SGHNT, CDR2 YYREEE (reference sequence). DNA of the CDR3: TGTGCCAGCAGCACACTAGCGGGAGGTTACAATGAGCAGTTCTTC. Its translation is CASSTLAGGYNEQFF.

CDR3 sequence reads: CAISFRDSYGYTF. For the CDR3, the DNA is TGTGCCATCAGTTTTCGGGACAGCTATGGCTACACCTTC. This chain joins TRBV10-3 and TRBJ1-2; 7 bases map to TRBD1. J gave up 4 bases and V 5 bases, and 4 bases lay outside the gene matches. The germline V gene has CDR1 ENHRY and CDR2 SYGVKD. The CDR3 covers 13 residues.

CDR3 residues: CASSPRQGITYGYTF. The DNA of the CDR3 is TGCGCCAGCAGCCCAAGACAGGGTATAACCTATGGCTACACCTTC. The chain couples TRBV5-1 to TRBJ1-2; TRBD1 matches at 7 bases. This CDR3 is 15 amino acids long. The germline CDR1 and CDR2 sequences are SGHRS and YFSETQ. The ends lost 4 bases at V and 4 bases at J; junction bases unmatched: 10.

This clone was detected only a few times. The chain recombines TRBV27 with TRBJ1-1; D is unclear. In germline, CDR1 is MNHEY, CDR2 SMNVEV (reference sequence). The CDR3 totals 14 residues. The ends were cut back, 1 base at V and 0 bases at J, with 6 bases in the middle. CDR3 DNA sequence: TGTGCCAGCAGTTTATATCCAATGAACACTGAAGCTTTCTTT. Translated, it gives CASSLYPMNTEAFF.

The rearrangement joins TRBV19 to TRBJ2-2, with D possibly TRBD1 on 5 matching bases. Trimming removed 1 base at V and 1 base at J, with 13 bases between. In germline, CDR1 is LNHDA, CDR2 SQIVND (reference sequence). CDR3 length equals 17 residues. The CDR3 sequence: CASSIGRGYRNTGELFF. The CDR3 nucleotides are TGTGCCAGTAGTATAGGAAGGGGCTATCGGAACACCGGGGAGCTGTTTTTT. Variable domain in full (rest from reference TRBV19 and TRBJ2-2): DGGITQSPKYLFRKEGQNVTLSCEQNLNHDAMYWYRQDPGQGLRLIYYSQIVNDFQKGDIAEGYSVSREKKESFPLTVTSAQKNPTAFYLCASSIGRGYRNTGELFFGEGSRLTVL.

The chain links TRBV19 to TRBJ1-1; TRBD1 might be the D (5 bases). Germline V gene sequence: CDR1 LNHDA, CDR2 SQIVND (reference sequence). The germline V and J ends were trimmed by 9 bases and 1 base, with 15 bases remaining between them. CDR3 length equals 14 residues. The CDR3 coding sequence is TGTGCCAGCGTTCGATGGGGCGCGAACACTGAAGCTTTCTTT. This sequence encodes CASVRWGANTEAFF. Drawing the rest from reference TRBV19 and TRBJ1-1, the complete variable domain is DGGITQSPKYLFRKEGQNVTLSCEQNLNHDAMYWYRQDPGQGLRLIYYSQIVNDFQKGDIAEGYSVSREKKESFPLTVTSAQKNPTAFYLCASVRWGANTEAFFGQGTRLTVV.

The DNA for the CDR3 is TGTGCCTCAACGGGGGGTGGTGGCTACACCTTC. Its translation: CASTGGGGYTF. V gene TRBV7-9 combines with J gene TRBJ1-2; possible D gene TRBD1, 5 bases. CDR1 is SEHNR, CDR2 FQNEAQ, per germline (reference sequence). Trimming left V 11 bases short and J 7 bases short, with 14 bases between. The CDR3 contains 11 residues.

The V gene is TRBV18, the J gene TRBJ1-1, with D possibly TRBD1 on 5 matching bases. The V end lost 2 bases, the J end lost 2 bases, and 15 bases lay between the germline ends. Germline values: CDR1 KGHSH, CDR2 LQKENI. This CDR3 is built from 16 residues. The DNA of the CDR3 is TGTGCCAGCTCACCAACCCGCGACAGTACTAACACTGAAGCTTTCTTT. This codes for CASSPTRDSTNTEAFF.

This clone turned up a few times. This chain connects TRBV19 to TRBJ1-6, with TRBD1 matching 9 bases. Germline V gives CDR1 LNHDA, CDR2 SQIVND (reference sequence). The CDR3 loop spans 16 amino acids. V trimming: 1 base; J trimming: 8 bases; junction bases outside the gene matches: 6. The CDR3 sequence: CASSIVAQGADSPLHF. For the CDR3, the DNA is TGTGCCAGTAGTATAGTAGCACAGGGGGCGGATTCACCCCTCCACTTT.

V gene TRBV5-5 combines with J gene TRBJ2-7; TRBD1 might be the D (5 bases). Trimming pared 4 bases from V and 5 bases from J, leaving 16 bases between. The CDR3 runs 14 residues. CDR1 SGHKS and CDR2 YYEKEE come from the germline V gene (reference sequence). The CDR3 DNA follows: TGTGCCAGCAGCCCGCGATGGGTAGGGGACGAGCAGTACTTC. Encoded protein: CASSPRWVGDEQYF.